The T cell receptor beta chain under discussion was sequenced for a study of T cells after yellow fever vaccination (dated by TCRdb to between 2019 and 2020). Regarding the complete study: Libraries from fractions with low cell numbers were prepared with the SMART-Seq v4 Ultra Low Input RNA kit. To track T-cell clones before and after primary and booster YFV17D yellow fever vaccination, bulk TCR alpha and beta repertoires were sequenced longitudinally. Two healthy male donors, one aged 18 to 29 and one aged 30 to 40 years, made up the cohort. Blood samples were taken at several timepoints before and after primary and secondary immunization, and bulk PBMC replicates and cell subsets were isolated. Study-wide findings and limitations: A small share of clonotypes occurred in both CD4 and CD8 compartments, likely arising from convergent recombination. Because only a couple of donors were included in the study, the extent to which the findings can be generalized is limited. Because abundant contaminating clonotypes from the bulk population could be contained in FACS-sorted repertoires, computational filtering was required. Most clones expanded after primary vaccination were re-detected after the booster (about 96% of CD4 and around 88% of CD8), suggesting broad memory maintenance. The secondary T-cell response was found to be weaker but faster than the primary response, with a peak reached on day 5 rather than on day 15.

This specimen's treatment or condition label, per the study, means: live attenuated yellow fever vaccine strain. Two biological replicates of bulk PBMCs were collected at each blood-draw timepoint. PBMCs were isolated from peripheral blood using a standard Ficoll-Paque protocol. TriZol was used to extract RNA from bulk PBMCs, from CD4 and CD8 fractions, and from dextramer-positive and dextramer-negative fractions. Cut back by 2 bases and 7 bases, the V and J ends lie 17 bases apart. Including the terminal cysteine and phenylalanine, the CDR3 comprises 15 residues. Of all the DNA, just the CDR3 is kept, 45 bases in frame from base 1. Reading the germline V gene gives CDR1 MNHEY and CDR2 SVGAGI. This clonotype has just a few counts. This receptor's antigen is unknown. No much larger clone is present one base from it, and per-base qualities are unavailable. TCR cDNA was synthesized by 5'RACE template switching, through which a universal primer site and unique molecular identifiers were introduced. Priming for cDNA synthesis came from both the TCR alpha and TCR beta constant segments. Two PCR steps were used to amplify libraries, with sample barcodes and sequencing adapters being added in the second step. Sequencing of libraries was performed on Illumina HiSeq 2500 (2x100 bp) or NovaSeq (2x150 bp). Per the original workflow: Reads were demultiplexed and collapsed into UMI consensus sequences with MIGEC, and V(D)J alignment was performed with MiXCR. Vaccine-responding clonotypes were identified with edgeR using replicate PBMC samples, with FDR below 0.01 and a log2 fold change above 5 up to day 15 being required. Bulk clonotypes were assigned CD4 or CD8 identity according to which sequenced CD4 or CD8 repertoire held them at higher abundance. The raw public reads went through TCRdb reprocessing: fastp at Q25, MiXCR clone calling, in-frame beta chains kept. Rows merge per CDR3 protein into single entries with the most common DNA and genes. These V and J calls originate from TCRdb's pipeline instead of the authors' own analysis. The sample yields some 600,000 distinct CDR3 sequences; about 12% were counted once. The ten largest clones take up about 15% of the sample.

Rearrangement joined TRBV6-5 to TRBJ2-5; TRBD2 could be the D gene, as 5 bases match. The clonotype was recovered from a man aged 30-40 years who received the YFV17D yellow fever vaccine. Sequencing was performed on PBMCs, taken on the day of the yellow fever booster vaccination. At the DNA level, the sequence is TGTGCCAGCAGTTACGACGGCGGGCCCCGGGGGACCCAGTACTTC. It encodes CASSYDGGPRGTQYF.